The sequence of this TCR beta chain was determined in a study of blood T cell repertoires in COVID-19. Study-wide background: Donors in the United States, Italy and Spain gave samples during acute or convalescent COVID-19.

The repertoire was sequenced with immunoSEQ multiplex PCR; TCRdb's copy has only in-frame clones and lacks some. The sample has about 410,000 clones, approximately 89% seen once. This CDR3 region has 16 residues. Germline CDR1 and CDR2: MDHEN and SYDVKM. V was clipped by 0 bases and J by 1 base, with 11 bases between them. The Seattle site enrolled patients during active infection and followed them longitudinally. This receptor was identified in a woman aged 40 to 50 with COVID-19, enrolled during active disease. The chain uses TRBV28 and TRBJ2-3, with D possibly matching TRBD2 (6 bases). The sample taken for sequencing was peripheral blood. CDR3 bases: TGTGCCAGCAGTTTATGGGGGACGGGGGGCACAGATACGCAGTATTTT. This codes for CASSLWGTGGTDTQYF.